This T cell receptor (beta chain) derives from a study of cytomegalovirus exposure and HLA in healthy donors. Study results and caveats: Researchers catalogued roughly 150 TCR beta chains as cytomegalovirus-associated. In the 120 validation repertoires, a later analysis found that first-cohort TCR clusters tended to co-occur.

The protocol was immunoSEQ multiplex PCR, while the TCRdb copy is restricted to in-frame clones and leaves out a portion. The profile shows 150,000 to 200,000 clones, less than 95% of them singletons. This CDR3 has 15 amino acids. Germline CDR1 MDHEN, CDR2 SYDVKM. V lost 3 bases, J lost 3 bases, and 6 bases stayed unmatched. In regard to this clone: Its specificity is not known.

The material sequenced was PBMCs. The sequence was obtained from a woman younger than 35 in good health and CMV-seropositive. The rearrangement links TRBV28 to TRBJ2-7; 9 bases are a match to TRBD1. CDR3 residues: CASSFRDRVYYEQYF. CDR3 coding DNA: TGTGCCAGCAGTTTCCGGGACAGGGTGTACTACGAGCAGTACTTC.